The entry below gives a single T cell receptor beta chain sequence along with its context. Its antigen remains unknown. Between the trimmed V and J ends, which lost 3 bases and 0 bases, there was a span of 14 bases. The germline V gene encodes CDR1 SGHNT and CDR2 YYREEE (reference sequence). The CDR3 has 16 residues. The data originate from a study of cytomegalovirus exposure and HLA in healthy donors. Researchers ran the PCR with 60 Vbeta and 13 Jbeta primers. In the source study's methods: Later reanalysis found about 78 million unique TCR beta chains, roughly 10 million of them shared. TCRdb's copy holds only in-frame clones and misses some; the assay was immunoSEQ multiplex PCR. V, J and clone size are those of that table, while D and trimming were read from the DNA. Of 70,000 to 100,000 clones in the sample, over 75% were seen once. Healthy individuals who donated bone marrow served as the donors.

Study findings and constraints: Reports credit the classifier with highly specific, highly sensitive diagnosis of cytomegalovirus status. In vitro, three CMV-associated chains proved specific for CMV antigens.

The sequenced sample consisted of PBMCs. The chain joins TRBV5-4 to TRBJ2-3; possibly TRBD2 for D (5 bases). This TCR was recovered from a man between 18 and 29 years old in good health and CMV-seronegative. The CDR3 loop is CASSYSSGASTDTQYF. The CDR3 coding sequence is TGTGCCAGCAGCTACTCGAGCGGTGCTAGCACAGATACGCAGTATTTT.